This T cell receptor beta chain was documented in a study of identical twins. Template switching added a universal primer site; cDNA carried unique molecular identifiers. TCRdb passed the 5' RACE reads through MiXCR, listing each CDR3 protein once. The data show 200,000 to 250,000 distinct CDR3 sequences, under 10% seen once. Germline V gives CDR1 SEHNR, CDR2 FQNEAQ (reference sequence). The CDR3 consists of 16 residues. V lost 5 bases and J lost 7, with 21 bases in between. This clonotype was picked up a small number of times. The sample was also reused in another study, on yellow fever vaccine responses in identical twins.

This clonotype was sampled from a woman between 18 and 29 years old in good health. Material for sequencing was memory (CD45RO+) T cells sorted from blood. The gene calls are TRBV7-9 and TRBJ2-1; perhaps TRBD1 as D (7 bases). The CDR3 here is CASSLGGGGQGNEQFF. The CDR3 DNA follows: TGTGCCAGCAGCCTCGGAGGGGGCGGGCAGGGTAATGAGCAGTTCTTC.